The 15 T cell receptor beta chains presented below share a single source sample, sequenced in a study of human T cells and chemical hapten exposure. The time point here: patch test 3, about 24 weeks after DPC sensitization. Stated treatment: therapeutic diphenylcyclopropenone sensitization with weekly scalp DPC. TCRdb passed the RACE reads through MiXCR, listing each CDR3 protein once. Of approximately 160,000 distinct CDR3 sequences in the sample, roughly a quarter are singletons; the top ten hold around 2.3%. The specimen was whole blood, collected in connection with sensitization to the hapten diphenylcyclopropenone (DPC). The source of these receptors is a woman younger than 30 with alopecia areata. Some clones in this sample may be carry-over from other donors' samples.

This clonotype was picked up a small number of times. This sequence joins TRBV6-2 or TRBV6-3 and TRBJ2-3, with 10 bases lining up with TRBD2. The CDR3 covers 16 residues. Germline CDR1 reads MNHEY; CDR2 reads SVGEGT. V dropped 6 bases and J dropped 4; count of bases not matched to a gene: 10. CDR3 in amino acids: CASSPRGTSVADTQYF. The CDR3 DNA reads as TGTGCCAGCAGCCCACGAGGGACTAGCGTGGCAGATACGCAGTATTTT.

V usage is TRBV20-1 and J usage is TRBJ2-3, with TRBD1 matching over 9 bases. The germline V gene has CDR1 DFQATT and CDR2 SNEGSKA (reference sequence). The CDR3 loop spans 16 amino acids. V shed 1 base and J 4 bases; nucleotides not matched to a gene: 9. The CDR3 DNA sequence: TGCAGTGCTAGAGCAGCCGGGACAGGGAGGCCAGATACGCAGTATTTT. Translating it yields CSARAAGTGRPDTQYF.

The rearrangement uses TRBV9 and TRBJ2-5, with D tentatively TRBD2 (6 bases). The ends were cut back, 4 bases at V and 6 bases at J, with 19 bases in the middle. The germline CDR1 and CDR2 sequences are SGDLS and YYNGEE. This CDR3 has 15 residues. The CDR3 DNA is TGTGCCAGCAGCCCTGGGGGGACCCCGTACCAGACCCAGTACTTC. Translating gives CASSPGGTPYQTQYF.

This clonotype was detected once. The chain is built from TRBV4-2 and TRBJ2-2; 16 bases are shared with TRBD2. The CDR3 loop spans 20 amino acids. Germline V CDR1 and CDR2: LGHNA, YNFKEQ. After removal of 0 bases from V and 9 bases from J, the junction contained 13 bases not matched to a gene. CDR3 DNA sequence: TGTGCCAGCAGCCAAGAAGCCGGGACTAGCGGGAGGGCACAAAAGTGGGAGCTGTTTTTT. This codes for CASSQEAGTSGRAQKWELFF.

This clonotype appeared a single time. V gene TRBV7-9 combines with J gene TRBJ2-1; D not resolved. V lost 0 bases to trimming and J lost 4 bases, with 10 bases between them. CDR3 size: 15 residues. Germline values: CDR1 SEHNR, CDR2 FQNEAQ (reference sequence). In nucleotides, the CDR3 is TGTGCCAGCAGCTTAGCGGGGTATAAGTACAATGAGCAGTTCTTC. Translation: CASSLAGYKYNEQFF.

V gene TRBV6-2 or TRBV6-3 combines with J gene TRBJ1-1; D might be TRBD1 (6 bases). The CDR3 totals 13 residues. The germline V and J ends were trimmed by 6 bases and 4 bases, with 12 bases remaining between them. Germline CDR1 MNHEY, CDR2 SVGEGT. The CDR3 region has the DNA TGTGCCAGCAGATGGAGGGGGTTCACTGAAGCTTTCTTT. Translation: CASRWRGFTEAFF.

This clonotype was picked up a small number of times. Written as DNA, the CDR3 is TGCAGCGCCACCGTTCGGGGGTCCTCCTACGAGCAGTACTTC. Its protein product is CSATVRGSSYEQYF. V usage is TRBV29-1 and J usage is TRBJ2-7; the D gene is possibly TRBD2 (6 bases). Germline V gives CDR1 SQVTM, CDR2 ANQGSEA. The CDR3 loop spans 14 amino acids. V was cut by 7 bases and J by 0 bases, with 16 bases left in between.

The CDR3 is CSASSDSYNEQFF. CDR3 DNA sequence: TGCAGTGCTTCTAGCGACTCCTACAATGAGCAGTTCTTC. The chain employs TRBV20-1 and TRBJ2-1; D may be TRBD2 (6 bases). The V and J ends lost 5 bases and 0 bases respectively, with 8 bases between them. This CDR3 spans 13 amino acids. Germline CDR1 DFQATT, CDR2 SNEGSKA (reference sequence).

This clonotype was seen more than once but under ten times. For the CDR3, the DNA is TGTGCCAGCAGCTTGTCTAGACGGGAGACCCAGTACTTC. Translating gives CASSLSRRETQYF. The J gene is TRBJ2-5, the V gene TRBV12-3 or TRBV12-4; no reliable D call. This CDR3 has 13 amino acids. Deletions cut 6 bases from V and 5 bases from J, with 13 bases between.

The gene calls are TRBV5-6 and TRBJ1-6; weak D call: TRBD1 (6 bases). From germline, CDR1 is SGHDT and CDR2 YYEEEE. V was shortened by 0 bases and J by 2 bases, with 6 bases between the two germline ends. The CDR3 covers 15 residues. The CDR3 DNA reads as TGTGCCAGCAGCTTGGGGACAGCCTATAATTCACCCCTCCACTTT. It yields the protein CASSLGTAYNSPLHF.

This clonotype was detected only a few times. The V call is TRBV9, the J call TRBJ2-5, with TRBD2 matching 8 bases. This CDR3 is built from 16 residues. Germline CDR1 is SGDLS and CDR2 is YYNGEE. Unmatched junction bases numbered 6, after V lost 0 bases and J lost 2 bases. The CDR3 here is CASSVGALAGQETQYF. Written as DNA, the CDR3 is TGTGCCAGCAGCGTAGGCGCGTTAGCGGGGCAAGAGACCCAGTACTTC.

The rearrangement links TRBV13 to TRBJ2-3; the match to TRBD2 covers 8 bases. V lost 3 bases to trimming and J lost 4 bases; unmatched junction nucleotides: 9. The germline V gene encodes CDR1 PRHDT and CDR2 FYEKMQ (reference sequence). CDR3 length: 16 residues. The CDR3 sequence: CASSLQAGVSSDTQYF. CDR3 bases: TGTGCCAGCAGCTTGCAAGCGGGAGTTAGTTCAGATACGCAGTATTTT.

The chain recombines TRBV7-9 with TRBJ1-1, with D perhaps TRBD1 (5 bases). The CDR3 spans 11 residues. With 5 bases removed from V and 6 bases from J, the gap between germline ends came to 7 bases. Germline V gives CDR1 SEHNR, CDR2 FQNEAQ (reference sequence). CDR3: CASSKQAEAFF. CDR3 DNA: TGTGCCAGCAGCAAACAGGCTGAAGCTTTCTTT.

V and J are TRBV4-1 and TRBJ2-7, with D unresolved. CDR3 length: 14 amino acids. Germline-derived CDR1 and CDR2 are MGHRA and YSYEKL. V gave up 4 bases and J gave up 1 base, with 11 bases separating them. The CDR3 protein is CASSPRARSYEQYF. The CDR3 DNA follows: TGCGCCAGCAGCCCAAGGGCCCGTTCCTACGAGCAGTACTTC.

This clonotype was counted a few times. The chain employs TRBV6-5 and TRBJ2-3, with 10 bases lining up with TRBD2. The V gene's germline CDR1 is MNHEY and CDR2 SVGAGI. This CDR3 is 18 amino acids long. Trimming removed 2 bases from V and 1 base from J; junction bases left unmatched: 9. The CDR3 here is CASSYSASGGGGTDTQYF. The DNA for the CDR3 is TGTGCCAGCAGTTACAGTGCTAGCGGGGGAGGGGGCACAGATACGCAGTATTTT.